The present T cell receptor (beta chain) was sequenced within a study of radiotherapy plus CTLA-4 blockade in lung cancer. The CDR3 covers 14 residues. Germline assignment: CDR1 LNHDA and CDR2 SQIVND (reference sequence). V was pared by 4 bases and J by 5 bases, with 5 bases of the junction left unmatched. Profiled with immunoSEQ multiplex PCR; TCRdb holds only in-frame clones, not every one. Among 43,000 or so clones listed, 73% were seen once. The material was peripheral blood, obtained from a patient treated with radiotherapy plus ipilimumab. The chain is built from TRBV19 and TRBJ2-5; TRBD1 aligns across 9 bases. The receptor comes from a human donor with non-small cell lung cancer who had a complete response to radiotherapy plus ipilimumab. In nucleotides, the CDR3 is TGTGCCAGTAGTAACACAGGGGGCTATGAGACCCAGTACTTC. Translation: CASSNTGGYETQYF.